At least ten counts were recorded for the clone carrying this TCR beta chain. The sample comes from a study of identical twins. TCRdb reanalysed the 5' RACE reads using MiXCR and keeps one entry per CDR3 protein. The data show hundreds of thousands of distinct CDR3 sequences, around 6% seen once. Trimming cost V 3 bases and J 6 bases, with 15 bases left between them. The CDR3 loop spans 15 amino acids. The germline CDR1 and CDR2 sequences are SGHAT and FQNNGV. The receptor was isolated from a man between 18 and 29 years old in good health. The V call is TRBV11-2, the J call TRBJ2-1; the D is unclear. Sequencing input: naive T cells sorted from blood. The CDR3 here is CASSFRGSPANEQFF. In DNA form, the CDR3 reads TGTGCCAGCAGCTTTCGTGGCTCCCCGGCCAATGAGCAGTTCTTC.